The 16 T cell receptor beta chains below all came from one sample that was sequenced in a study of sequential checkpoint blockade in melanoma. Treatment meaning: randomized to nivolumab then ipilimumab (arm A) or the reverse (arm B). Sequencing used immunoSEQ multiplex PCR; TCRdb keeps in-frame clones, though not all of them. The sample lists around 18,000 clones; approximately 74% were seen once. Sample: CD8+ T cells sorted from blood (inferred from file names), taken from a patient given nivolumab and ipilimumab in sequence. The receptors come from a human donor with melanoma.

This clone was seen a handful of times. This rearrangement joins TRBV27 to TRBJ1-2; perhaps TRBD1 as D (6 bases). V was pared by 0 bases and J by 4 bases, with 15 bases between. CDR1 and CDR2 (germline): MNHEY, SMNVEV (reference sequence). The CDR3 is made up of 16 amino acids. CDR3 nucleotide sequence: TGTGCCAGCAGTTTATCCCTAGGGGGTTCGGGCTATGGCTACACCTTC. This codes for CASSLSLGGSGYGYTF.

This chain links TRBV5-1 with TRBJ2-5; D not resolved. TRBJ2-7 matches the DNA end more closely, so the J call is doubtful. The CDR3 spans 13 residues. The germline CDR1 and CDR2 sequences are SGHRS and YFSETQ. The CDR3 sequence is CASSSDPTDEQYF. Written as DNA, the CDR3 is TGCGCCAGCAGCTCCGATCCGACTGACGAGCAGTACTTC.

This chain joins TRBV29-1 and TRBJ2-1; 10 nucleotides match TRBD1. Germline V gene data show CDR1 as SQVTM and CDR2 as ANQGSEA. This CDR3 comprises 13 residues. V gave up 7 bases and J gave up 8 bases; unmatched junction bases: 8. CDR3 nucleotide sequence: TGCAGCGGGGGGACAGGGGTTCTGCATGAGCAGTTCTTC. The encoded protein is CSGGTGVLHEQFF.

The chain employs TRBV14 and TRBJ2-2; TRBD1 aligns across 9 bases. The CDR3 sequence is 14 residues long. Germline loops: CDR1 SGHDN, CDR2 FVKESK. V dropped 4 bases and J dropped 6; count of bases not matched to a gene: 3. The CDR3 coding sequence is TGTGCCAGCAGCCCAGGACAGGGGCCCGGGGAGCTGTTTTTT. Its protein product is CASSPGQGPGELFF.

The table lists this clone with a few counts. In DNA form, the CDR3 reads TGTGCCAGCAGTGAAGGTCGGACAGGGAATCAGCCCCAGCATTTT. Translation: CASSEGRTGNQPQHF. The chain is built from TRBV6-1 and TRBJ1-5; 8 bases map to TRBD1. With V trimmed by 1 base and J by 4 bases, 3 bases remained unmatched. Per the germline V gene, CDR1 is MNHNS and CDR2 is SASEGT. The CDR3 is 15 residues long.

This clone showed up just a few times. The CDR3, as DNA: TGTGCCAGGGGATCAGGGGCTCCTAACTATGGCTACACCTTC. Amino acids: CARGSGAPNYGYTF. The genes are TRBV2 and TRBJ1-2, with D possibly matching TRBD1 (6 bases). Trimming took off 9 bases at V and 0 bases at J, with 14 bases between the two ends. The CDR3 is 14 residues long. The germline V gene encodes CDR1 SNHLY and CDR2 FYNNEI.

V is TRBV4-1 and J is TRBJ2-7, with TRBD2 identical over 11 bases. The J segment lost 3 bases and the V segment lost 2 bases, leaving 6 bases of the junction unmatched. This CDR3 has 16 residues. Germline CDR1 reads MGHRA; CDR2 reads YSYEKL. The CDR3 region is CASSQTSGSNFYEQYF. The CDR3 DNA follows: TGCGCCAGCAGCCAAACTAGCGGGAGTAATTTCTACGAGCAGTACTTC.

In its sample, this clone ranks as medium-sized. This chain links TRBV21-1 with TRBJ1-3; the table's D call of TRBD1 was not tested on the DNA. TRBV21-1 is reported as a pseudogene. The CDR3 length is 13 residues. CDR3 in DNA: TGTGCCAGCAGCTCTCACAGGGAACACACCATATATTTT. Translating it yields CASSSHREHTIYF.

Only one count was recorded for this clone. V is TRBV27 and J is TRBJ2-7, with D maybe TRBD1 (5 bases). The germline V gene encodes CDR1 MNHEY and CDR2 SMNVEV (reference sequence). Trimming took 0 bases from V and 3 from J, leaving 9 bases between them. The CDR3 length is 14 residues. The CDR3 sequence: CASSLSAGNYEQYF. CDR3 nucleotides: TGTGCCAGCAGTTTATCAGCAGGGAACTACGAGCAGTACTTC.

This chain uses TRBV5-4 with TRBJ2-1, with D possibly being TRBD2 (6 bases). CDR1 and CDR2 from the germline V gene are SGHNT and YYREEE (reference sequence). CDR3 size: 13 residues. The ends were cut back, 2 bases at V and 9 bases at J, with 12 bases in the middle. The chain's CDR3 is CASSLTMEGEQFF. The CDR3 bases are TGTGCCAGCAGCTTAACCATGGAGGGTGAGCAGTTCTTC.

This clone was picked up a small number of times. V and J are TRBV27 and TRBJ2-7, with 7 positions matching TRBD1. Germline trimming cut 5 bases from V and 0 bases from J; bases unmatched to any gene: 7. CDR3 size: 15 residues. The germline gives CDR1 MNHEY, CDR2 SMNVEV (reference sequence). The CDR3 here is CASSAKTGSSYEQYF. In nucleotides, the CDR3 is TGTGCCAGCAGTGCAAAGACAGGGAGCTCCTACGAGCAGTACTTC.

This chain links TRBV6-5 with TRBJ2-7, with no clear D. Germline lookup yields CDR1 MNHEY and CDR2 SVGAGI. The CDR3 is 13 amino acids. V lost 2 bases and J lost 2, with 7 bases in between. The CDR3 loop reads CASSYGLAYEQYF. As DNA, the CDR3 is TGTGCCAGCAGTTACGGCCTAGCCTACGAGCAGTACTTC.

This clone was counted between two and nine times. The gene calls are TRBV6-4 and TRBJ2-7; 9 nucleotides agree with TRBD2. The CDR3 totals 15 residues. Looked up from germline, CDR1 is MRHNA and CDR2 is SNTAGT. The V and J ends lost 4 bases and 6 bases, in that order; junction bases with no gene match: 10. The CDR3 DNA sequence: TGTGCCAGCAGTGCTAGCGGGACCCCCTCTCGCGAGCAGTACTTC. It encodes CASSASGTPSREQYF.

This chain connects TRBV4-3 to TRBJ2-3, with 10 bases matching TRBD2. This CDR3 has 19 amino acids. Unmatched junction bases numbered 9, after V lost 0 bases and J lost 0 bases. Germline CDR1 is LGHNA and CDR2 is YSLEER. This chain's CDR3 is CASSQDAVLAGASTDTQYF. The CDR3 DNA is TGCGCCAGCAGCCAAGATGCCGTTCTAGCGGGGGCTAGCACAGATACGCAGTATTTT.

The J gene is TRBJ2-5, the V gene TRBV27; weak D call: TRBD1 (5 bases). Between the trimmed V and J ends, which lost 1 base and 11 bases, there was a span of 14 bases. Germline CDR1 and CDR2: MNHEY and SMNVEV (reference sequence). CDR3 length equals 13 residues. DNA of the CDR3: TGTGCCAGCAGTTTATTGCAGGGTGAGGAGCAGTACTTC. Amino acids: CASSLLQGEEQYF.

The rearrangement uses TRBV2 and TRBJ2-5; 14 nucleotides match TRBD2. Trimming removed 7 bases from V and 6 bases from J; junction bases left unmatched: 7. The germline V gene has CDR1 SNHLY and CDR2 FYNNEI. The CDR3 consists of 15 residues. The CDR3 DNA reads TGTGCCAGCATGGGGACTAGCGGGAGTTTTAAGACCCAGTACTTC. Residues: CASMGTSGSFKTQYF.